This record looks at one T cell receptor (beta chain) sequence and its context. This sample was taken from a study of blood T cells in healthy people across ages. CDR1 and CDR2 (germline): MNHNS, SASEGT. The junction had 7 bases not matched to a gene; V was cut back by 8 bases and J by 0 bases. CDR3 length equals 14 residues. The second PCR ran about 6 to 11 cycles with a sample-barcoded 5' primer and J-beta primers. MiXCR was run by TCRdb on the 5' RACE reads, yielding one entry per CDR3 protein. This table has more than 800,000 distinct CDR3 sequences, over 35% appearing once. Specimen: blood. The rearrangement joins TRBV6-1 to TRBJ2-7; 7 bases are a match to TRBD2. This receptor was obtained from a woman in her sixties or seventies in good health. CDR3 coding DNA: TGTGCCAGCGGTATTAGCGGGCTCTCCTACGAGCAGTACTTC. Protein product: CASGISGLSYEQYF.